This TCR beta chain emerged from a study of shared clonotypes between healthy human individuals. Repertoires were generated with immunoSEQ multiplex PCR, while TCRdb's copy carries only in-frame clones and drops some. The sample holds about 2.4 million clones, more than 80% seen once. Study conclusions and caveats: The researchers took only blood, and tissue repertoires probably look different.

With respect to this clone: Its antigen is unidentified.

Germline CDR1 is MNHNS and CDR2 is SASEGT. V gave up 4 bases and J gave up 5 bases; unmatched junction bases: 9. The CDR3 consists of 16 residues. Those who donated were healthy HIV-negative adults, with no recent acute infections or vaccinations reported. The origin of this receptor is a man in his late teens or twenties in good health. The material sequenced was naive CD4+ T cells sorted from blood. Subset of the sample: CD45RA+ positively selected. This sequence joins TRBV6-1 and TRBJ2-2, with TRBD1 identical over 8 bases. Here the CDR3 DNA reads TGTGCCAGCAGTGGGAGGACAGGGTGGGAAACCGGGGAGCTGTTTTTT. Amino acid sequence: CASSGRTGWETGELFF.